Listed below are T cell receptor beta chains from one sample, sequenced in a study of T cell repertoires in cytomegalovirus infection. TCRdb reprocessed the reads via MiXCR and lists one record per CDR3 protein. Of more than 400,000 distinct CDR3 sequences in the sample, more than 25% were seen once. Material: PBMCs. Source of these receptors: a human donor in good health (CMV status not recorded). Some clones in this sample may be carry-over from other donors' samples. CDR3s include the opening cysteine and the closing phenylalanine or tryptophan. A D gene is named only where the DNA matches it firmly. Rows give clone size only sometimes, using once, few, many, or a class for an expanded clone.

clone_size: .; v_call: TRBV7-2; d_call: TRBD2; j_call: TRBJ2-3; cdr3_nt: TGTGCCAGCAGTCGGGAGGGCCTAGATACGCAGTATTTT; cdr3_aa: CASSREGLDTQYF
clone_size: once; v_call: TRBV10-3; d_call: TRBD1; j_call: TRBJ1-2; cdr3_nt: TGTGCCATCAGCGGGGGGACAGGGGCCAGCTATGGCTACACCTTC; cdr3_aa: CAISGGTGASYGYTF
clone_size: few; v_call: TRBV7-9; d_call: .; j_call: TRBJ1-2; cdr3_nt: TGTGCCAGCAGCTTGGAAGGAGGAAGTAACTATGGCTACACCTTC; cdr3_aa: CASSLEGGSNYGYTF
clone_size: few; v_call: TRBV5-5; d_call: .; j_call: TRBJ1-2; cdr3_nt: TGTGCCAGCAGCTTGGCGGGGAATCCCCTAGCTAACTATGGCTACACCTTC; cdr3_aa: CASSLAGNPLANYGYTF
clone_size: .; v_call: TRBV24-1; d_call: .; j_call: TRBJ2-7; cdr3_nt: TGTGCCACCAGTAAACGCCGGGAGAGGGCCTCCTACGAGCAGTACTTC; cdr3_aa: CATSKRRERASYEQYF
clone_size: few; v_call: TRBV20-1; d_call: TRBD2; j_call: TRBJ2-1; cdr3_nt: TGCAGTGCTAGGAGCCTAGCGGGAGACAATGAGCAGTTCTTC; cdr3_aa: CSARSLAGDNEQFF
clone_size: .; v_call: TRBV6-1; d_call: TRBD1; j_call: TRBJ1-5; cdr3_nt: TGTGCCAGCAGCATACAGGGGGCGAGAAATCAGCCCCAGCATTTT; cdr3_aa: CASSIQGARNQPQHF
clone_size: many; v_call: TRBV7-8; d_call: .; j_call: TRBJ1-5; cdr3_nt: TGTGCCAGCAGTCCTATGGGCAATCAGCCCCAGCATTTT; cdr3_aa: CASSPMGNQPQHF
clone_size: .; v_call: TRBV7-8; d_call: .; j_call: TRBJ2-1; cdr3_nt: TGTCCCAGCAGCTCCAGAGGGGGAAACAGTCCCAATGAGCAGTTCTTC; cdr3_aa: CPSSSRGGNSPNEQFF
clone_size: many; v_call: TRBV7-2; d_call: .; j_call: TRBJ2-7; cdr3_nt: TGTGCCAGCAGCCACTCAATCTACGAGCAGTACTTC; cdr3_aa: CASSHSIYEQYF
clone_size: .; v_call: TRBV7-9; d_call: .; j_call: TRBJ2-5; cdr3_nt: TGTGCCAGCAGCCCCCCTCGAGGCCAAGAGACCCAGTACTTC; cdr3_aa: CASSPPRGQETQYF
clone_size: many; v_call: TRBV11-3; d_call: .; j_call: TRBJ2-5; cdr3_nt: TGTGCCAGCAGCGTAGTAGCGACAGCGGAGAGGTACTTC; cdr3_aa: CASSVVATAERYF
clone_size: few; v_call: TRBV28; d_call: TRBD1; j_call: TRBJ2-6; cdr3_nt: TGTGCCAGCAGTTTGAGACAGGGACAGCCCGGGGCCAACGTCCTGACTTTC; cdr3_aa: CASSLRQGQPGANVLTF
clone_size: .; v_call: TRBV2; d_call: TRBD1; j_call: TRBJ1-6; cdr3_nt: TGTGCCAGCAGTTACAGGGGTTCACCCCTCCACTTT; cdr3_aa: CASSYRGSPLHF
clone_size: .; v_call: TRBV5-4; d_call: .; j_call: TRBJ2-2; cdr3_nt: TGTGCCAGCAGGTGGGATTTATCCGGGGAGCTGTTTTTT; cdr3_aa: CASRWDLSGELFF
clone_size: .; v_call: TRBV4-1; d_call: .; j_call: TRBJ1-4; cdr3_nt: TGCGCCAGCAGCCAATTTACCCGGGGGCGGGATGAAAAACTGTTTTTT; cdr3_aa: CASSQFTRGRDEKLFF
clone_size: .; v_call: TRBV28; d_call: .; j_call: TRBJ2-1; cdr3_nt: TGTGCCAGCAGTTTAGGGTGGGACTTTCCCCTCCGCAATGAGCAGTTCTTC; cdr3_aa: CASSLGWDFPLRNEQFF
clone_size: few; v_call: TRBV10-3; d_call: TRBD1; j_call: TRBJ1-1; cdr3_nt: TGTGCCATCAGGCAGGGGGATGGCACTGAAGCTTTCTTT; cdr3_aa: CAIRQGDGTEAFF
clone_size: .; v_call: TRBV5-6; d_call: .; j_call: TRBJ1-6; cdr3_nt: TGTGCCAGCAGCTTACAACAGCCTAATTCACCCCTCCACTTT; cdr3_aa: CASSLQQPNSPLHF
clone_size: .; v_call: TRBV6-5; d_call: .; j_call: TRBJ2-7; cdr3_nt: TGTGCCAGCAGTTACTCAAGGGGCGGGGACAGCCACGAGCAGTACTTC; cdr3_aa: CASSYSRGGDSHEQYF
clone_size: few; v_call: TRBV20-1; d_call: .; j_call: TRBJ1-5; cdr3_nt: TGCAGTGCGTGTCGGGACACCAATTGCAATCAGCCCCAGCATTTT; cdr3_aa: CSACRDTNCNQPQHF
clone_size: .; v_call: TRBV7-9; d_call: TRBD1; j_call: TRBJ1-6; cdr3_nt: TGTGCCAGCAGCTTCCTTGGGACAGGGGTTAATTCACCCCTCCACTTT; cdr3_aa: CASSFLGTGVNSPLHF
clone_size: .; v_call: TRBV20-1; d_call: TRBD2; j_call: TRBJ2-3; cdr3_nt: TGCAGTGCACAAAGACTAGCGGGAGATACAGATACGCAGTATTTT; cdr3_aa: CSAQRLAGDTDTQYF
clone_size: many; v_call: TRBV7-9; d_call: TRBD2; j_call: TRBJ2-2; cdr3_nt: TGTGCCAGCAGCTTATACGCGGGAGGGCCGAACACCGGGGAGCTGTTTTTT; cdr3_aa: CASSLYAGGPNTGELFF
clone_size: many; v_call: TRBV7-2; d_call: .; j_call: TRBJ1-1; cdr3_nt: TGTGCCAGCAGCGGACAGTTGAACACTGAAGCTTTCTTT; cdr3_aa: CASSGQLNTEAFF
clone_size: .; v_call: TRBV20-1; d_call: TRBD1; j_call: TRBJ2-5; cdr3_nt: TGCAGTGCTAACTCAGGGGGCTGGGAGACCCAGTACTTC; cdr3_aa: CSANSGGWETQYF
clone_size: .; v_call: TRBV19; d_call: TRBD2; j_call: TRBJ2-1; cdr3_nt: TGTGCCAGTAGTAGGGTCCCGGGACTAGCGGGGAGTGAGCAGTTCTTC; cdr3_aa: CASSRVPGLAGSEQFF
clone_size: many; v_call: TRBV7-2; d_call: .; j_call: TRBJ1-3; cdr3_nt: TGTGCCAGCAGCTTACGCGGGTTTGGAAACACCATATATTTT; cdr3_aa: CASSLRGFGNTIYF
clone_size: .; v_call: TRBV30; d_call: .; j_call: TRBJ1-5; cdr3_nt: TGTGCCTACAGGGATCTCCCCAATCAGCCCCAGCATTTT; cdr3_aa: CAYRDLPNQPQHF
clone_size: .; v_call: TRBV7-9; d_call: TRBD2; j_call: TRBJ2-6; cdr3_nt: TGTGCCAGCAGCCCCAAAACTAGCGGGAGATCATCTGGGGCCAACGTCCTGACTTTC; cdr3_aa: CASSPKTSGRSSGANVLTF
clone_size: .; v_call: TRBV5-6; d_call: TRBD2; j_call: TRBJ2-3; cdr3_nt: TGTGCCAGCAGCTCCCCGGGAGGGAGGGGCACAGATACGCAGTATTTT; cdr3_aa: CASSSPGGRGTDTQYF